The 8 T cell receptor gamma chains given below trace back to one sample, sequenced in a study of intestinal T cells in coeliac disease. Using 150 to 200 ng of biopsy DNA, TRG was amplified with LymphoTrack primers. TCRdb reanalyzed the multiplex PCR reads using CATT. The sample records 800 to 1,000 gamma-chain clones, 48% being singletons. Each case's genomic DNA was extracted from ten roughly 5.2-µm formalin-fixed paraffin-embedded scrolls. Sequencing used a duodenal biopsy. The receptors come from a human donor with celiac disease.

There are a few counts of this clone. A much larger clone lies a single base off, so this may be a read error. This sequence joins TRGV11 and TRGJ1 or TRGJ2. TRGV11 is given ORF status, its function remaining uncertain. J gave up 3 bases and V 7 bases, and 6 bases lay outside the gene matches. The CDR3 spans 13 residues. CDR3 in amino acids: CACWIPFYYKKLF. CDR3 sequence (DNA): TGTGCCTGCTGGATACCTTTTTATTATAAGAAACTCTTT.

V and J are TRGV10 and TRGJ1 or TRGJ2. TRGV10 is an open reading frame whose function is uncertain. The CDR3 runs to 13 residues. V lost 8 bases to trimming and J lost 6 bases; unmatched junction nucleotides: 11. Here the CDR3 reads CAAWDRITYKKLF. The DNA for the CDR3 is TGTGCTGCGTGGGACCGAATTACTTATAAGAAACTCTTT.

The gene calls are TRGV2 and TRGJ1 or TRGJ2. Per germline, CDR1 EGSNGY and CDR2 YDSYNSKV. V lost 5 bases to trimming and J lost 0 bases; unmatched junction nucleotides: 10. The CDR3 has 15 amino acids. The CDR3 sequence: CATWGRHLNYYKKLF. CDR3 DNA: TGTGCCACCTGGGGACGGCACTTGAATTATTATAAGAAACTCTTT.

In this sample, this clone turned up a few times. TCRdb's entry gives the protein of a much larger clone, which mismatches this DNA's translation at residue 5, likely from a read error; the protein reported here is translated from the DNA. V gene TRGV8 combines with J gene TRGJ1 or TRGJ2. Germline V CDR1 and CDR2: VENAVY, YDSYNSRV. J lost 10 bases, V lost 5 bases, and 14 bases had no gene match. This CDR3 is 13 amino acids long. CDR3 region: CATWGKDSRKKLF. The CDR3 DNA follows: TGTGCCACCTGGGGTAAAGATAGTCGGAAGAAACTCTTT.

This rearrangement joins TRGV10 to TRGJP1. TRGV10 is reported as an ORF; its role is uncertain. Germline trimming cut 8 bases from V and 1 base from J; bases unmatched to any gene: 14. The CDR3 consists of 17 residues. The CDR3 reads CAAWLRRRVTTGWFKIF. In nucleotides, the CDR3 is TGTGCTGCGTGGCTACGAAGGAGGGTTACCACTGGTTGGTTCAAGATATTT.

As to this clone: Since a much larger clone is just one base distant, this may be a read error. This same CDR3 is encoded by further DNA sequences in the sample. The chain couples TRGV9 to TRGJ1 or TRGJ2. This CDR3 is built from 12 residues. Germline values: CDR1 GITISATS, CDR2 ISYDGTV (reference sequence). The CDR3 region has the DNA TGTGCCTTGTGGGAGGTGCGGTATAAGAAGCTCTTT. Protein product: CALWEVRYKKLF.

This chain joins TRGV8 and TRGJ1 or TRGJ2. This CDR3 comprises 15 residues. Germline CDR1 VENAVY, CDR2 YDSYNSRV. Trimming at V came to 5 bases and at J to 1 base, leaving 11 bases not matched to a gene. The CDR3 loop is CATWVFDANYYKKLF. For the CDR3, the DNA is TGTGCCACCTGGGTCTTTGACGCAAATTATTATAAGAAACTCTTT.

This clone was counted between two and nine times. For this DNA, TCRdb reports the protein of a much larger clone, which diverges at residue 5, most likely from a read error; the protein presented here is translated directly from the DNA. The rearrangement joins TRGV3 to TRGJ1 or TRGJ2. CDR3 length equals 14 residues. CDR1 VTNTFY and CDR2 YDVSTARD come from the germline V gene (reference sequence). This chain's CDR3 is CATWGRRNYYKKLF. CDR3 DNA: TGTGCCACCTGGGGCAGGCGGAATTATTATAAGAAACTCTTT.